One T cell receptor (beta chain) is described in this entry. The germline gene is not matched at one end of the junction; a read error may be the cause. Germline CDR1 and CDR2: SSHAT and FNYEAQ (reference sequence). The CDR3 length is 15 residues. This entry is derived from a study of blood T cell repertoires in COVID-19. Profiled with immunoSEQ multiplex PCR; TCRdb holds only in-frame clones, not every one. This sample has 270,000 or so clones, with roughly 90% found just once. The sample taken for sequencing was peripheral blood. The chain is built from TRBV7-7 and TRBJ2-7; 7 nucleotides match TRBD2. The TCR originated in a woman aged 55-69 years with COVID-19, enrolled during active disease. The CDR3 region has the DNA TGTGCTAGCAGCCCGGGATGGGGGGGATCCTACGAGCAGTACTTC. This gives the protein CASSPGWGGSYEQYF.